This section outlines one T cell receptor (beta chain) sequence together with its context. The sample originates from a study of T cell changes during pregnancy in multiple sclerosis. Clones were read by immunoSEQ multiplex PCR, and TCRdb kept only the in-frame ones, dropping some. The sample has tens of thousands of clones, 90% seen once. The V gene's germline CDR1 is SEHNR and CDR2 FQNEAQ (reference sequence). This CDR3 spans 17 amino acids. V was pared by 5 bases and J by 4 bases, with 18 bases between. This sequence was found in a female donor in good health, enrolled as a control in a pregnancy study. V gene TRBV7-9 combines with J gene TRBJ2-6, with no clear D. Sequenced material: peripheral blood, taken in the first trimester of pregnancy. The chain's CDR3 is CASSPALWPGGANVLTF. Here the CDR3 DNA reads TGTGCCAGCAGCCCGGCCCTTTGGCCAGGAGGGGCCAACGTCCTGACTTTC.